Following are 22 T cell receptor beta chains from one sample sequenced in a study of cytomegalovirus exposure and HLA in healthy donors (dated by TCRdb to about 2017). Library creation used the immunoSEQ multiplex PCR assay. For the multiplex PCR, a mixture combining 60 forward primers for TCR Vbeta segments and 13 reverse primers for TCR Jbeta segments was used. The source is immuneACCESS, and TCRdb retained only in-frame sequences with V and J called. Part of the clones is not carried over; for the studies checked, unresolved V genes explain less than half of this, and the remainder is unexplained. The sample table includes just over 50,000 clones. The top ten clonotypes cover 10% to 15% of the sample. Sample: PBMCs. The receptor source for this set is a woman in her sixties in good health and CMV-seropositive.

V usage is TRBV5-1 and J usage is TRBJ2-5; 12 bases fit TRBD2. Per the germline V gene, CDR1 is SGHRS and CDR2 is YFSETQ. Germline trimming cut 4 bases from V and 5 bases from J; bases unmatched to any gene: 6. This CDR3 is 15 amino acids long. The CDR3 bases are TGCGCCAGCAGCCCGACTAGCGGGGGTTGGGAGACCCAGTACTTC. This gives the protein CASSPTSGGWETQYF.

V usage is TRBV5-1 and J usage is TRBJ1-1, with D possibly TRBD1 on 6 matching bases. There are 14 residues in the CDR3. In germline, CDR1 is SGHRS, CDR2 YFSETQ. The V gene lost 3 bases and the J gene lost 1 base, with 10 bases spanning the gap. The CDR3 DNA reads TGCGCCAGCAGCTCAACAGGGAGGAACACTGAAGCTTTCTTT. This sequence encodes CASSSTGRNTEAFF. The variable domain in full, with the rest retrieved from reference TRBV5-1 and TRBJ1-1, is KAGVTQTPRYLIKTRGQQVTLSCSPISGHRSVSWYQQTPGQGLQFLFEYFSETQRNKGNFPGRFSGRQFSNSRSEMNVSTLELGDSALYLCASSSTGRNTEAFFGQGTRLTVV.

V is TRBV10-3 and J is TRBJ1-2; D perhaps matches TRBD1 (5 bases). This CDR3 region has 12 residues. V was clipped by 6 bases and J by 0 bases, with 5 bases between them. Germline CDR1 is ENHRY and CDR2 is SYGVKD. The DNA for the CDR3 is TGTGCCATCAGGACAGCTAACTATGGCTACACCTTC. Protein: CAIRTANYGYTF.

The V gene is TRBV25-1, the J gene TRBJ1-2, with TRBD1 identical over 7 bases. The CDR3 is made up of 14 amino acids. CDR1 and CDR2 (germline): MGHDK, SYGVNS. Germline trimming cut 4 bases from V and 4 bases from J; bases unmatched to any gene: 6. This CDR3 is CASSVTGNFYGYTF. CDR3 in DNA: TGTGCCAGCAGTGTGACAGGGAACTTCTATGGCTACACCTTC.

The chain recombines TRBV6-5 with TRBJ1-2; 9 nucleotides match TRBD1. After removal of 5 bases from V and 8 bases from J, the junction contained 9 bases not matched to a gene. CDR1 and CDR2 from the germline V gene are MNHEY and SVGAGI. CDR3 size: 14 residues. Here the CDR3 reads CASSEKQGADGYTF. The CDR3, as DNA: TGTGCCAGCAGTGAAAAACAGGGGGCAGACGGCTACACCTTC.

The CDR3 region has the DNA TGTGCCAGCAGGGGGACAGGGGAAAAACTGTTTTTT. It codes for CASRGTGEKLFF. The chain combines TRBV6-1 with TRBJ1-4; TRBD1 aligns across 9 bases. Germline trimming cut 6 bases from V and 8 bases from J; bases unmatched to any gene: 1. Germline V gene sequence: CDR1 MNHNS, CDR2 SASEGT. The CDR3 covers 12 residues.

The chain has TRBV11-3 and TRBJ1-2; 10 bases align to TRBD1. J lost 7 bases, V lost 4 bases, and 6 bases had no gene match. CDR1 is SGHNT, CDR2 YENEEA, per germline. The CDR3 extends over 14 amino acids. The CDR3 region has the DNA TGTGCCAGCAGCTCGGGACAGGGGATCGGTGGCTACACCTTC. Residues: CASSSGQGIGGYTF. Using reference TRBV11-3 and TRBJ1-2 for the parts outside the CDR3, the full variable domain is EAGVVQSPRYKIIEKKQPVAFWCNPISGHNTLYWYLQNLGQGPELLIRYENEEAVDDSQLPKDRFSAERLKGVDSTLKIQPAELGDSAVYLCASSSGQGIGGYTFGSGTRLTVV.

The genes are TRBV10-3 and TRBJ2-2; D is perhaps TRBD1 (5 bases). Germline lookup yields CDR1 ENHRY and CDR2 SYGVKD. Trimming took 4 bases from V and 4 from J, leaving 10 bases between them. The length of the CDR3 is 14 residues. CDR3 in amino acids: CAISVGVGTGELFF. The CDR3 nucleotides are TGTGCCATCAGTGTAGGGGTTGGCACCGGGGAGCTGTTTTTT.

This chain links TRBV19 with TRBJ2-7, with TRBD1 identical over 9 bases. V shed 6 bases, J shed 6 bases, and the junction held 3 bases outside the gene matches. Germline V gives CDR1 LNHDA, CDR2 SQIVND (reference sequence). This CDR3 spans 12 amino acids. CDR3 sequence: CASSPDRGEQYF. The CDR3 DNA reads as TGTGCCAGTAGCCCGGACAGGGGCGAGCAGTACTTC.

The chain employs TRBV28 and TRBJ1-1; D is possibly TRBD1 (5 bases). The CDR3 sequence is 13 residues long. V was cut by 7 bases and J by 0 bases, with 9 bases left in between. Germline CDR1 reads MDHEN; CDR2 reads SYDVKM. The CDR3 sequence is CASTRGVNTEAFF. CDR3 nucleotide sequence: TGTGCCAGCACCCGGGGGGTGAACACTGAAGCTTTCTTT.

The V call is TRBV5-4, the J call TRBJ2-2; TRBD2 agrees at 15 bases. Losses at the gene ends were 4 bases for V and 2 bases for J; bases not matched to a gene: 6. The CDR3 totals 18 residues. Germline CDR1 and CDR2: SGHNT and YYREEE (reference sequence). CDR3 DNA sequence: TGTGCCAGCAGCGCTCCGGGACTAGCGGGGGGAAACACCGGGGAGCTGTTTTTT. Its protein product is CASSAPGLAGGNTGELFF.

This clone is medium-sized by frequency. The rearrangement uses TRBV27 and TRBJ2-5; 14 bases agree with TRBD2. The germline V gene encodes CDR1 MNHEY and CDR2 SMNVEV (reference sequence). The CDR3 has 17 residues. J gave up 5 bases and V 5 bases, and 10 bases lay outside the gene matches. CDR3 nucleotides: TGTGCCAGCAGTCCGAGACTAGCGGGGGGGCGGGGTGAGACCCAGTACTTC. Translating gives CASSPRLAGGRGETQYF.

CDR3 DNA: TGTGCCAGCAGCTTATCGGCAACTTTTGGGACAGGGTTGAACACTGAAGCTTTCTTT. Encoded protein: CASSLSATFGTGLNTEAFF. This chain uses TRBV13 with TRBJ1-1; 9 nucleotides align to TRBD1. Looked up from germline, CDR1 is PRHDT and CDR2 is FYEKMQ (reference sequence). J gave up 0 bases and V 2 bases, and 13 bases lay outside the gene matches. The length of the CDR3 is 19 residues.

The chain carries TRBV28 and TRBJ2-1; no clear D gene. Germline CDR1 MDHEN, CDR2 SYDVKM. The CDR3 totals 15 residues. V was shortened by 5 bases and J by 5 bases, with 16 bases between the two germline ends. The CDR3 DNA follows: TGTGCCAGCAGTCTGGTGAGTCTCCCCCACAATGAGCAGTTCTTC. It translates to CASSLVSLPHNEQFF.

The CDR3 here is CASCLGQGTGELFF. CDR3 bases: TGTGCCAGCTGCTTAGGACAGGGGACCGGGGAGCTGTTTTTT. The chain recombines TRBV18 with TRBJ2-2, with 9 bases identical to TRBD1. Germline trimming cut 7 bases from V and 5 bases from J; bases unmatched to any gene: 5. This CDR3 has 14 residues. The germline CDR1 and CDR2 sequences are KGHSH and LQKENI.

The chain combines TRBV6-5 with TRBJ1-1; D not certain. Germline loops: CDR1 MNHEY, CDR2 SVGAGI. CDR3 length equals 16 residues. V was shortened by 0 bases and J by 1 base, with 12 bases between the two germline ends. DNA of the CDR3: TGTGCCAGCAGTTACTCTTTTAGACTCCCGAACACTGAAGCTTTCTTT. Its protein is CASSYSFRLPNTEAFF.

The CDR3 nucleotides are TGTGCCAGCAGGTCTGGACAGGGGGATTCACCCCTCCACTTT. Protein product: CASRSGQGDSPLHF. V gene TRBV27 combines with J gene TRBJ1-6, with 10 bases aligning to TRBD1. Germline V gives CDR1 MNHEY, CDR2 SMNVEV (reference sequence). Germline trimming cut 6 bases from V and 8 bases from J; bases unmatched to any gene: 4. This CDR3 has 14 amino acids.

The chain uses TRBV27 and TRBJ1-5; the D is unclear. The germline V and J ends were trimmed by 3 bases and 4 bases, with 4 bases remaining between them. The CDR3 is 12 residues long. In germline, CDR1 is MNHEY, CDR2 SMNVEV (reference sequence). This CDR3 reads CASSFQNQPQHF. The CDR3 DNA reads TGTGCCAGCAGTTTCCAAAATCAGCCCCAGCATTTT.

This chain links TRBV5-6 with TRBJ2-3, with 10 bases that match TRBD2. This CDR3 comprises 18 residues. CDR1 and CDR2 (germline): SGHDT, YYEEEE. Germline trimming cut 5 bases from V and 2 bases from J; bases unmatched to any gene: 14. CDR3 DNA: TGTGCCAGCAGAGGACTAGCGGAGCCTATTACGTTCACAGATACGCAGTATTTT. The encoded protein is CASRGLAEPITFTDTQYF.

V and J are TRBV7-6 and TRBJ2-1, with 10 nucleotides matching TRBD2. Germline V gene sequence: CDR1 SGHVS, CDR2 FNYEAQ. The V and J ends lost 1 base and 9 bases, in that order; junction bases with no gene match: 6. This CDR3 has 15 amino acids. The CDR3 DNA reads TGTGCCAGCAGCTTAGAGCCTAGCGGGGGTCGTGAGCAGTTCTTC. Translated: CASSLEPSGGREQFF.

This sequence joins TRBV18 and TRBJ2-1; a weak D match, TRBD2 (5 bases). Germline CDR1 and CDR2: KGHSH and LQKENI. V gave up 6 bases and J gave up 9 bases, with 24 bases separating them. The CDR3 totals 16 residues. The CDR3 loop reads CASSPPGVRALVEQFF. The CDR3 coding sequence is TGTGCCAGCTCCCCCCCCGGGGTCCGTGCTCTCGTTGAGCAGTTCTTC. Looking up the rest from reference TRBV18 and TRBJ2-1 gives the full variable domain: NAGVMQNPRHLVRRRGQEARLRCSPMKGHSHVYWYRQLPEEGLKFMVYLQKENIIDESGMPKERFSAEFPKEGPSILRIQQVVRGDSAAYFCASSPPGVRALVEQFFGPGTRLTVL.

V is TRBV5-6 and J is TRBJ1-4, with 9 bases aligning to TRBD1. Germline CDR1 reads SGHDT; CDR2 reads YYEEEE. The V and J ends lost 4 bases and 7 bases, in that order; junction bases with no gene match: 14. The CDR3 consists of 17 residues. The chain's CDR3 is CASSAGTGRYKVEKLFF. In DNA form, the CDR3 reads TGTGCCAGCAGCGCCGGGACAGGGAGGTACAAGGTTGAAAAACTGTTTTTT. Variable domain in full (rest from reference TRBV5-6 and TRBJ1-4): DAGVTQSPTHLIKTRGQQVTLRCSPKSGHDTVSWYQQALGQGPQFIFQYYEEEERQRGNFPDRFSGHQFPNYSSELNVNALLLGDSALYLCASSAGTGRYKVEKLFFGSGTQLSVL.